This T cell receptor beta chain was captured by sequencing in a study of T cell responses to AZD1222 COVID-19 vaccine. Sequencing was performed with immunoSEQ multiplex PCR; in TCRdb, only in-frame clones are kept and a portion is missing. The repertoire holds tens of thousands of clones, with around 90% as singletons. This clone was detected only once. The source is an adult in good health. Sequencing was performed on peripheral blood, taken on day 0 of MenACWY control vaccination.

CDR3 bases: TGTGCCAGCAGTTTAATGGCCCGAGGAATGAACACTGAAGCTTTCTTT. Amino acids: CASSLMARGMNTEAFF. The V gene is TRBV27, the J gene TRBJ1-1; D is ambiguous. The CDR3 is 16 amino acids. Germline lookup yields CDR1 MNHEY and CDR2 SMNVEV (reference sequence). V lost 2 bases and J 0 bases, leaving 13 bases between the germline ends.